Following are 13 T cell receptor beta chains from one sample sequenced in a study of blood T cell repertoires in COVID-19. Produced via immunoSEQ multiplex PCR; TCRdb's table is partial and in-frame only. In the table there are 400,000 to 450,000 clones, 90% of which are singletons. Sequenced material: PBMCs or T cells enriched from blood (not recorded which). The receptors were sampled from a man aged 18 to 35 who had recovered from COVID-19.

The gene calls are TRBV12-3 or TRBV12-4 and TRBJ1-2, with 8 bases fitting TRBD1. With 5 bases clipped from V and 3 bases from J, the junction kept 2 bases outside the gene matches. The CDR3 sequence is 13 residues long. The CDR3 protein is CASSPDRDYGYTF. The CDR3 coding sequence is TGTGCCAGCAGTCCGGACAGGGACTATGGCTACACCTTC.

This clone has more than one count but fewer than ten. This rearrangement joins TRBV11-3 to TRBJ1-1, with D tentatively TRBD1 (5 bases). The germline CDR1 and CDR2 sequences are SGHNT and YENEEA. The CDR3 has 15 amino acids. The V end was cut by 1 base, the J end by 3 bases, with 12 bases between. Here the CDR3 DNA reads TGTGCCAGCAGCTTAGTCGCAGGGTTGGACACTGAAGCTTTCTTT. Amino acid sequence: CASSLVAGLDTEAFF.

The CDR3 spells CASGKQGNTEAFF. The CDR3 DNA sequence: TGTGCCAGCGGAAAACAGGGAAACACTGAAGCTTTCTTT. V usage is TRBV27 and J usage is TRBJ1-1, with D perhaps TRBD1 (6 bases). Germline CDR1 reads MNHEY; CDR2 reads SMNVEV (reference sequence). V was trimmed by 8 bases and J by 2 bases, leaving 12 bases between them. This CDR3 is 13 amino acids long.

CDR3 sequence (DNA): TGCGCCAGCAGCCAAGACCCAGGGACCTACGAGCAGTACTTC. It codes for CASSQDPGTYEQYF. The V and J genes are TRBV4-1 and TRBJ2-7; the D gene is possibly TRBD1 (5 bases). Germline V gene sequence: CDR1 MGHRA, CDR2 YSYEKL. V was trimmed by 0 bases and J by 2 bases, leaving 8 bases between them. The CDR3 covers 14 residues.

This chain uses TRBV5-4 with TRBJ1-2, with 9 bases matching TRBD1. Losses at the gene ends were 4 bases for V and 4 bases for J; bases not matched to a gene: 8. Germline values: CDR1 SGHNT, CDR2 YYREEE (reference sequence). This CDR3 is built from 15 residues. CDR3 sequence: CASSRTGTGIYGYTF. CDR3 in DNA: TGTGCCAGCAGCCGCACCGGGACAGGGATCTATGGCTACACCTTC.

The chain uses TRBV5-6 and TRBJ1-1; the D is unclear. This CDR3 contains 13 residues. V was shortened by 2 bases and J by 4 bases, with 9 bases between the two germline ends. Germline CDR1 is SGHDT and CDR2 is YYEEEE. CDR3 sequence: CASSLRESTEAFF. As DNA, the CDR3 is TGTGCCAGCAGCTTAAGGGAGTCCACTGAAGCTTTCTTT.

This clone occurred once. The chain links TRBV9 to TRBJ1-2, with TRBD1 as a possible D gene (5 bases). CDR3 length: 13 residues. The V gene lost 4 bases and the J gene lost 4 bases, with 11 bases spanning the gap. Germline CDR1 SGDLS, CDR2 YYNGEE. CDR3: CASSPGEAYGYTF. CDR3 DNA: TGTGCCAGCAGCCCGGGGGAGGCCTATGGCTACACCTTC.

This clone was seen a few times. The chain has TRBV15 and TRBJ1-2; 9 nucleotides match TRBD1. The length of the CDR3 is 16 residues. The trim removed 0 bases at V and 4 bases at J, leaving 6 bases unmatched. CDR1 is LNHNV and CDR2 is YYDKDF in the germline V gene (reference sequence). DNA for the CDR3: TGTGCCACCAGCAGAGATGTAACAGGGGGCTCCTATGGCTACACCTTC. It specifies CATSRDVTGGSYGYTF.

J is TRBJ1-2 and V is TRBV18, with 7 bases lining up with TRBD1. The CDR3 is 15 residues long. In germline, CDR1 is KGHSH, CDR2 LQKENI. Unmatched junction bases numbered 3, after V lost 2 bases and J lost 0 bases. DNA for the CDR3: TGTGCCAGCTCACCAGGGACAGCCACTAACTATGGCTACACCTTC. This encodes CASSPGTATNYGYTF.

J is TRBJ1-2 and V is TRBV11-2; 9 bases line up with TRBD1. V lost 4 bases to trimming and J lost 0 bases; unmatched junction nucleotides: 9. CDR1 and CDR2 from the germline V gene are SGHAT and FQNNGV. This CDR3 contains 17 residues. The CDR3 region is CASSSAGTGKANYGYTF. CDR3 DNA sequence: TGTGCCAGCAGCTCCGCCGGGACAGGGAAAGCTAACTATGGCTACACCTTC.

This sequence joins TRBV5-1 and TRBJ1-2; the match to TRBD1 covers 7 bases. Germline CDR1 reads SGHRS; CDR2 reads YFSETQ. The CDR3 contains 15 residues. V shed 3 bases and J 4 bases; nucleotides not matched to a gene: 9. CDR3 region: CASSSQGELLYGYTF. DNA for the CDR3: TGCGCCAGCAGCTCGCAGGGGGAGCTACTCTATGGCTACACCTTC.

The chain has TRBV28 and TRBJ1-2; TRBD1 aligns across 10 bases. CDR1 is MDHEN and CDR2 is SYDVKM in the germline V gene. The J segment lost 4 bases and the V segment lost 9 bases, leaving 8 bases of the junction unmatched. CDR3 length equals 14 residues. The DNA for the CDR3 is TGTGCCAGTAAAGGACAGGGGGTGGGCTATGGCTACACCTTC. Its protein is CASKGQGVGYGYTF.

This clone was counted a single time. The gene calls are TRBV5-1 and TRBJ2-5; TRBD1 aligns across 10 bases. V lost 6 bases, J lost 10 bases, and 12 bases stayed unmatched. Germline CDR1 and CDR2: SGHRS and YFSETQ. The CDR3 consists of 14 residues. In DNA, the CDR3 is TGCGCCAGCAACCCGGCGACAGGGGGCGGTGGCCAGTACTTC. Translation gives CASNPATGGGGQYF.